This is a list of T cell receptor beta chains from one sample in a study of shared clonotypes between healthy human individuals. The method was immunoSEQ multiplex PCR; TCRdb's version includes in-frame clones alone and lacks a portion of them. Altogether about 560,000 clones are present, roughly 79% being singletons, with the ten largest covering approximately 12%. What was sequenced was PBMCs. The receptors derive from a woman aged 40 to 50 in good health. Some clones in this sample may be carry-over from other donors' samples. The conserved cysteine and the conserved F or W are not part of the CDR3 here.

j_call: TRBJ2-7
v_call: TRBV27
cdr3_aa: ASSHPPYEQY

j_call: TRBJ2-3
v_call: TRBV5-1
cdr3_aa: ASRRGSHTDTQY

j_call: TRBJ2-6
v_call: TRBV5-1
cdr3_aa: ASSLWGSSGANVLT

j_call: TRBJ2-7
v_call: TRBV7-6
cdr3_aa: ASSPRSSFYEQY

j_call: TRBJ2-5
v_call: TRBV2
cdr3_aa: ASSPTDRQETQY

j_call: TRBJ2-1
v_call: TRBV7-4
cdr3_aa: ASSLVPEAYNEQF

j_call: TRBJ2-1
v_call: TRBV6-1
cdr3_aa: ASSEITGLAISYNEQF

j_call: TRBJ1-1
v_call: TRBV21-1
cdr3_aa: ASSKGVELPNTEAF

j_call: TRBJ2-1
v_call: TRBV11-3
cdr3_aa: ASSLGLAGDSSYNEQF

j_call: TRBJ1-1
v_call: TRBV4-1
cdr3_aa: ASSRVGAAFTEAF

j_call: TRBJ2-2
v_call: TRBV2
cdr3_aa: ASRQTRTSGTTGELF

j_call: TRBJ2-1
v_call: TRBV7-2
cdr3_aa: ASSLASGHNNEQF

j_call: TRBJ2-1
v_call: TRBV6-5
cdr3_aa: ASSYSRGLEGGVQF

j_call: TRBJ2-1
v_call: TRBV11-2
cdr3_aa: ASSRYGQGGLNEQF

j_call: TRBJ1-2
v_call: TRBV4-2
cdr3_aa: ASSQDPRARGYGYT

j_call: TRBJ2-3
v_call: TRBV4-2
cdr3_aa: ASSQELAGGPDTQY

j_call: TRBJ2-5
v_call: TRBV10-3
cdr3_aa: AIRPRDSQETQY

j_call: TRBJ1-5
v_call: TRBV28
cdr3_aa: ASSRTGAIEPQH

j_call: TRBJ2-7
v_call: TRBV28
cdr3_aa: ASTKTGPPYEQY

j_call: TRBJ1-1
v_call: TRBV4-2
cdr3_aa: ASSQEGFVPEAF

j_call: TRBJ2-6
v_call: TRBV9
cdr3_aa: ASSVQSSGANVLT

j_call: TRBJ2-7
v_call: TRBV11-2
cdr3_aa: ASSFSGSRNEQY

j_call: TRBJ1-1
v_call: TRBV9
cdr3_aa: ASSVAMNTEAF

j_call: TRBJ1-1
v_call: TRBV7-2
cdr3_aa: ASSLRTGWIEAF

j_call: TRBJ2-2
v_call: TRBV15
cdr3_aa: ATSRDMAANTGELF

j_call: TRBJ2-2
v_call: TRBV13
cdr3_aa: ASTQGHTGELF

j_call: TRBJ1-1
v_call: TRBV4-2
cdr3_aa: ASSQDNTRGTEAF

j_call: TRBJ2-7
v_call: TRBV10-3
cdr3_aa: ASGAPTAGGGQY

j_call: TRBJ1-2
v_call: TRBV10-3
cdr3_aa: AISESGQGLNYGYT

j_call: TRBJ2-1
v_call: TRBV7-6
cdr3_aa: ASSEVAGGPYEQF

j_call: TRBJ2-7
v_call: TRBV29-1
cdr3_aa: SVGGQGTYEQY

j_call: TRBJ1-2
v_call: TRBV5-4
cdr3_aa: ASSQGRTNYGYT

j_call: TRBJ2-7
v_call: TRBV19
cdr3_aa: ASSIADRAYEQY

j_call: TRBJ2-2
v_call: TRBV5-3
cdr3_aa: ARSFTGYTGELF

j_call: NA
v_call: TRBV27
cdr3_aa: ASSGGLDYEQY

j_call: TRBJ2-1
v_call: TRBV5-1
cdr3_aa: ASSLEAGPYNEQF

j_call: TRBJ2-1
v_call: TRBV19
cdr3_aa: ASSIEGSRLF

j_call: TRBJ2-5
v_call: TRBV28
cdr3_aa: ASSFVGGGETQY

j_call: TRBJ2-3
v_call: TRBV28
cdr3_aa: ASIGSLFTDTQY

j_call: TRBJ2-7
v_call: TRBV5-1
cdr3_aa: ASSGVAGSDEQY

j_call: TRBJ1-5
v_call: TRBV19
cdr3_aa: ASSKWTDFNSNQPQH

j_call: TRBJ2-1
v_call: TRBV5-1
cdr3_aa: ASSPNRGAYPKQF

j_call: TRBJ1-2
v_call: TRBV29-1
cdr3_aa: SVGETSGGYT

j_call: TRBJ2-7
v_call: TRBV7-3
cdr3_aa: ASSQTSGTYEQY

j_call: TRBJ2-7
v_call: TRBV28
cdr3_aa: ASSPPAGRGSYEQY

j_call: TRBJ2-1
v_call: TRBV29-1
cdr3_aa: SVDSNYNEQF

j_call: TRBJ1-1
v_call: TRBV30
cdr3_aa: AWSASVEAF

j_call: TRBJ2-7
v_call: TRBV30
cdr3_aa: AWSPSSYEQY

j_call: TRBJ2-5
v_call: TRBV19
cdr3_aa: ASSSSRNRGQETQY

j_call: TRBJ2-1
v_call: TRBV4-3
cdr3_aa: ASSQNVNSYNEQF

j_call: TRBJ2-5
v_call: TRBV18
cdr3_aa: ASSRVPGLAGETQY

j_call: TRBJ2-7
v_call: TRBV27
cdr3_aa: ASSFFPGAEQY

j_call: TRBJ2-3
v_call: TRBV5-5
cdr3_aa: ASSLEVAGATDTQY

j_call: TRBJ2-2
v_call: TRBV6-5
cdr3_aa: ASRDGQRNTGELF

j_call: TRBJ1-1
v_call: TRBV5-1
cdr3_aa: ASSEGQADNTEAF

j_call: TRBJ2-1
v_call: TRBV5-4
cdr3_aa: ASSLGARTGGPYNEQF

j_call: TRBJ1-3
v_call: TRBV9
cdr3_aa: ASTPREGPLSGNTIY

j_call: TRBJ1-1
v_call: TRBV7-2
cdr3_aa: ASSPLPGQGGEAF

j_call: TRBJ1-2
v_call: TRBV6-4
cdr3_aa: ASSDSISRSRGFYGYT